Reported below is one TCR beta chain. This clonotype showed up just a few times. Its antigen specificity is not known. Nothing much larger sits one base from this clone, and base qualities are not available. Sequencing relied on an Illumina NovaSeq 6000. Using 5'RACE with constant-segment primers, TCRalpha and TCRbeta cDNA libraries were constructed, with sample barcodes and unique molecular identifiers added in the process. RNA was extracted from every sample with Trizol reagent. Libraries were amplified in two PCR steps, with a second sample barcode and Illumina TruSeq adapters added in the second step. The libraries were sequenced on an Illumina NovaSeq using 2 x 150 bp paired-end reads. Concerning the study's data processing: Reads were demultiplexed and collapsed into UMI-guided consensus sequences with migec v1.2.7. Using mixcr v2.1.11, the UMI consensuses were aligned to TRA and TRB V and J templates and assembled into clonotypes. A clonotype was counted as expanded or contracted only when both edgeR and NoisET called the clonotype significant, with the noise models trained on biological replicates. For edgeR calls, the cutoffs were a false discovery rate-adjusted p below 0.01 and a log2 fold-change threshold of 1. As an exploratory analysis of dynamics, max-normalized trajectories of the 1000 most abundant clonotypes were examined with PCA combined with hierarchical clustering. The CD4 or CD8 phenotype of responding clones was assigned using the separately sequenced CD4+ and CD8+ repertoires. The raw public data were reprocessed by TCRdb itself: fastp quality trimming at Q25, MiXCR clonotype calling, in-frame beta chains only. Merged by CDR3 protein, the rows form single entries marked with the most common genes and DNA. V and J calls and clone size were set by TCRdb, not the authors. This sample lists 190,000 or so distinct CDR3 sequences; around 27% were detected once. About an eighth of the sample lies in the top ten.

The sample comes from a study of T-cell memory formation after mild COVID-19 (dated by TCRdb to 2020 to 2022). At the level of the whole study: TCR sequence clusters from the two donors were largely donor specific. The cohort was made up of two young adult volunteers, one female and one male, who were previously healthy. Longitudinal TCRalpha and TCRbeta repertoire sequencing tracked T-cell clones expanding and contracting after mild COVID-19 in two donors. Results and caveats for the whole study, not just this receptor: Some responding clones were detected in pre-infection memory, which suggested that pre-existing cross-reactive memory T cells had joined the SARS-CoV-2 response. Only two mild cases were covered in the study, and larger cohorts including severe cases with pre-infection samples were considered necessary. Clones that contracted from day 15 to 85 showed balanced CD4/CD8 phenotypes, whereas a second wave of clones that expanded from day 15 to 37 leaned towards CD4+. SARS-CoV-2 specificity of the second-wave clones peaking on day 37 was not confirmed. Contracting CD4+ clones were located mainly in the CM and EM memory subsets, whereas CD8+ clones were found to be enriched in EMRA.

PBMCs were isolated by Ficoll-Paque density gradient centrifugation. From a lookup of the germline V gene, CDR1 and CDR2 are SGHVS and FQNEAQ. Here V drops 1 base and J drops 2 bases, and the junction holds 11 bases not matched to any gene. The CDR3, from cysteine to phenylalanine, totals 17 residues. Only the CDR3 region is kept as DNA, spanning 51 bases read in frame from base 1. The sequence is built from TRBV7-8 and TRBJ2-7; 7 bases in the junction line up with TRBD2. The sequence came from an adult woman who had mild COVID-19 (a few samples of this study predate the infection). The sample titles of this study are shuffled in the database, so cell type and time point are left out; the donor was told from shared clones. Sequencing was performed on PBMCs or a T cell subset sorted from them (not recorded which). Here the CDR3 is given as CASSLVGRGRAAYEQYF. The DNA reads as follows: TGTGCCAGCAGCTTAGTAGGTCGAGGGAGGGCCGCCTACGAGCAGTACTTC.